Below, one T cell receptor beta chain is given with its context. Its target is not known. The PCR had 60 Vbeta and 13 Jbeta primers. Here immunoSEQ multiplex PCR was the method, and the copy in TCRdb shows in-frame clones only, minus some. Found here are fewer than 250,000 clones, approximately 82% of them singletons; the top ten hold around 0.63%. CDR1 LGHNA and CDR2 YNFKEQ come from the germline V gene. V was trimmed by 1 base and J by 5 bases, leaving 14 bases between them. The CDR3 is 15 residues long. This specimen belongs to a study of cytomegalovirus exposure and HLA in healthy donors. Findings of the study overall: An analysis that came later showed most CMV-associated TCR beta chains appearing HLA-restricted. Some V segments could not be told apart, so they were left out, TRBV6-2 and TRBV6-3 among them.

This receptor was obtained from a man younger than 35 in good health and CMV-seronegative. The V call is TRBV4-2, the J call TRBJ2-5; D possibly corresponds to TRBD1 (5 bases). Source material: PBMCs. The CDR3 DNA is TGTGCCAGCAGCCAAGTTTTGGGGCTTTCGGAGACCCAGTACTTC. Translating gives CASSQVLGLSETQYF.